Listed below are T cell receptor beta chains from one sample, sequenced in a study of human T cells and chemical hapten exposure. One entry per CDR3 protein, called by TCRdb with MiXCR from the RACE reads. The repertoire holds under 150,000 distinct CDR3 sequences, 9% to 14% seen once, with 1.4% in the top ten. The source material was whole blood, sampled in connection with sensitization to the hapten diphenylcyclopropenone (DPC). All receptors derive from a woman aged 45 to 65 with alopecia areata. Some clones in this sample may be carry-over from other donors' samples. Both conserved end residues are part of each CDR3. Each record gives: J gene, clone size, V gene, D gene, CDR3 protein, CDR3 DNA. D genes are given only for firm matches. The listing skips clone size in some rows; elsewhere it reads once, few, many or a size class.

TRBJ2-1 . TRBV4-3 . CASSQGIAKSNEQFF TGCGCCAGCAGCCAAGGAATAGCGAAATCTAATGAGCAGTTCTTC
TRBJ2-2 many TRBV12-3/TRBV12-4 . CALAHGFPGELFF TGTGCCCTTGCGCATGGTTTCCCCGGGGAGCTGTTTTTT
TRBJ2-5 . TRBV28 . CASSLVQIQETQYF TGTGCCAGCAGTTTGGTACAGATCCAAGAGACCCAGTACTTC
TRBJ2-3 . TRBV7-9 . CASNGRSTDTQYF TGTGCCAGCAACGGGCGGAGCACAGATACGCAGTATTTT
TRBJ2-7 few TRBV5-1 . CASAKRSSYEQYF TGCGCCAGCGCCAAGCGAAGCTCCTACGAGCAGTACTTC
TRBJ1-2 few TRBV12-3/TRBV12-4 TRBD1 CASRTGSNYGYTF TGTGCCAGCCGGACAGGGTCTAACTATGGCTACACCTTC
TRBJ1-1 . TRBV29-1 . CSVVSAQGGTEAFF TGCAGCGTTGTAAGCGCACAGGGTGGCACTGAAGCTTTCTTT
TRBJ2-7 . TRBV7-2 TRBD1 CASSLPPGQLFSEQYF TGTGCCAGCAGCTTACCCCCGGGACAGCTTTTTAGTGAGCAGTACTTC
TRBJ1-2 many TRBV7-9 . CASSPYDYGYTF TGTGCCAGCAGTCCATATGACTATGGCTACACCTTC
TRBJ2-3 . TRBV6-5 TRBD2 CASSENGGSSTDTQYF TGTGCCAGCAGTGAAAACGGCGGGAGCAGCACAGATACGCAGTATTTT
TRBJ1-3 many TRBV2 TRBD1 CASKGNRGGNTIYF TGTGCCAGCAAGGGGAACAGGGGCGGAAACACCATATATTTT
TRBJ2-3 . TRBV7-2 . CASSRGLGGFTDTQYF TGTGCCAGCAGCCGTGGATTGGGGGGATTCACAGATACGCAGTATTTT
TRBJ2-5 many TRBV29-1 . CSVGTQETQYF TGCAGCGTGGGGACCCAAGAGACCCAGTACTTC
TRBJ2-1 . TRBV3-1 . CASSKLAGEQFF TGTGCCAGCAGCAAACTAGCCGGTGAGCAGTTCTTC
TRBJ1-4 . TRBV6-1 . CASSQGGTNEKLFF TGTGCCAGCAGCCAGGGAGGCACTAATGAAAAACTGTTTTTT
TRBJ2-7 few TRBV29-1 . CSVEDIDEQYF TGCAGCGTTGAAGATATCGACGAGCAGTACTTC
TRBJ1-1 many TRBV4-2 . CASSQDRTNTEAFF TGTGCCAGCAGCCAAGATAGGACGAACACTGAAGCTTTCTTT
TRBJ1-5 many TRBV6-4 . CASGFNQPQHF TGTGCCAGCGGATTTAATCAGCCCCAGCATTTT
TRBJ1-1 many TRBV20-1 TRBD1 CSARAGGAGTEAFF TGCAGTGCTAGAGCAGGGGGCGCAGGCACTGAAGCTTTCTTT
TRBJ2-3 many TRBV28 . CASSLLEGVTDTQYF TGTGCCAGCAGTTTACTTGAGGGGGTAACAGATACGCAGTATTTT
TRBJ1-5 many TRBV19 TRBD1 CATGTGGNQPQHF TGTGCCACTGGGACAGGAGGCAATCAGCCCCAGCATTTT
TRBJ1-1 . TRBV10-3 TRBD1 CATQGTGSTEAFF TGTGCCACCCAAGGGACAGGGAGCACTGAAGCTTTCTTT
TRBJ2-7 many TRBV4-1 . CASSPPGLYEQYF TGCGCCAGCAGCCCCCCGGGCTTGTACGAGCAGTACTTC
TRBJ2-7 few TRBV12-3/TRBV12-4 TRBD2 CASSPRWGGYSYEQYF TGTGCCAGCAGCCCCCGTTGGGGGGGATACTCCTACGAGCAGTACTTC
TRBJ2-1 . TRBV14 . CASSLHRGNLRANEQFF TGTGCCAGCAGCCTTCACAGAGGGAACTTGCGGGCCAATGAGCAGTTCTTC
TRBJ2-5 . TRBV7-2 . CASSIGRVQETQYF TGTGCCAGCAGCATCGGACGGGTTCAAGAGACCCAGTACTTC
TRBJ2-1 few TRBV6-6 . CASSYGGPGSYNEQFF TGTGCCAGCAGTTACGGTGGTCCAGGCTCCTACAATGAGCAGTTCTTC
TRBJ2-1 few TRBV7-2 TRBD2 CASSLAASGGAWFF TGTGCCAGCAGCTTAGCGGCTAGCGGGGGGGCCTGGTTCTTC
TRBJ1-2 many TRBV28 TRBD1 CASRPGQTYGYTF TGTGCCAGCAGACCGGGACAGACCTATGGCTACACCTTC
TRBJ1-6 few TRBV20-1 TRBD1 CSAPGEGTGTSPLHF TGCAGTGCCCCAGGTGAAGGGACAGGGACTTCACCCCTCCACTTT
TRBJ1-1 few TRBV18 . CASSRLGGNTEAFF TGTGCCAGCTCACGACTGGGAGGAAACACTGAAGCTTTCTTT
TRBJ2-7 . TRBV12-3/TRBV12-4 . CASSFGQPASEQYF TGTGCCAGCAGTTTTGGGCAGCCCGCGTCCGAGCAGTACTTC
TRBJ2-2 . TRBV5-1 . CASSLANGGLNTGELFF TGCGCCAGCAGCTTGGCCAACGGGGGATTGAACACCGGGGAGCTGTTTTTT
TRBJ1-2 . TRBV5-1 . CASSLGGEGGYTF TGCGCCAGCAGCTTAGGAGGGGAAGGCGGCTACACCTTC
TRBJ1-2 . TRBV4-1 . CASSQDPAGDYGYTF TGCGCCAGCAGCCAAGATCCCGCGGGGGACTATGGCTACACCTTC
TRBJ2-5 many TRBV4-1 . CASSQDLAGKQETQYF TGCGCCAGCAGCCAAGATCTTGCAGGGAAGCAAGAGACCCAGTACTTC
TRBJ2-1 few TRBV28 . CASSFSQVVDEQFF TGTGCCAGCAGTTTCTCCCAAGTAGTCGATGAGCAGTTCTTC
TRBJ2-1 . TRBV4-1 TRBD2 CASSQDQGLAGVAEQFF TGCGCCAGCAGCCAAGATCAGGGACTAGCGGGGGTGGCTGAGCAGTTCTTC
TRBJ2-3 . TRBV7-2 . CASSFWTLSTDTQYF TGTGCCAGCAGCTTCTGGACTCTCTCCACAGATACGCAGTATTTT
TRBJ1-3 . TRBV2 TRBD1 CASRKEQGASGNTIYF TGTGCCAGCAGGAAGGAACAGGGGGCGTCTGGAAACACCATATATTTT
TRBJ1-2 many TRBV29-1 . CSVSDRNYGYTF TGCAGCGTTTCAGACAGGAACTATGGCTACACCTTC
TRBJ1-6 many TRBV6-5 . CAARSYNSPLHF TGTGCCGCGCGCTCCTATAATTCACCCCTCCACTTT
TRBJ2-7 . TRBV5-4 TRBD2 CASSLSGGTTYEQYF TGTGCCAGCAGCCTTAGCGGGGGGACCACTTACGAGCAGTACTTC
TRBJ2-1 many TRBV6-2/TRBV6-3 . CASSGTGYNEQFF TGTGCCAGCAGTGGCACAGGGTACAATGAGCAGTTCTTC
TRBJ1-2 few TRBV7-9 . CASSLWQNGYTF TGTGCCAGCAGCTTATGGCAGAATGGCTACACCTTC
TRBJ2-5 few TRBV2 . CASRWPEETQYF TGTGCCAGCAGATGGCCAGAAGAGACCCAGTACTTC
TRBJ2-3 few TRBV11-2 TRBD1 CASSQDRGRQDTQYF TGTGCCAGCAGCCAGGACAGGGGGCGACAAGATACGCAGTATTTT
TRBJ2-7 . TRBV29-1 TRBD2 CSVQTSGGTSYEQYF TGCAGCGTGCAGACTAGCGGGGGGACTTCCTACGAGCAGTACTTC
TRBJ1-2 many TRBV2 . CASSRGDDYGYTF TGTGCCAGCAGCAGAGGGGATGACTATGGCTACACCTTC
TRBJ2-5 many TRBV3-1 . CASRQTGRIQETQYF TGTGCCAGCAGACAGACGGGGCGGATCCAAGAGACCCAGTACTTC